Below, 27 T cell receptor beta chains from the same sample are listed, as sequenced in a study of blood T cell repertoires in COVID-19. The data were produced by immunoSEQ multiplex PCR, yet TCRdb's version contains in-frame clones alone and is incomplete. The sample comprises a few hundred thousand clones, approximately 90% of which are singletons, and under 2% rests with the top ten. The sequencing sample was made of PBMCs or T cells enriched from blood (not recorded which). The receptors originated from a man in his forties or fifties who had recovered from COVID-19.

This chain uses TRBV23-1 with TRBJ1-3; a possible D gene is TRBD1 (6 bases). TRBV23-1 is labeled an ORF, and its function is uncertain. V was cut by 4 bases and J by 0 bases, with 13 bases left in between. This CDR3 spans 16 amino acids. CDR3 coding DNA: TGCGCCAGCAGTCGGGACACGACCAGCTCTGGAAACACCATATATTTT. Translating gives CASSRDTTSSGNTIYF.

The rearrangement joins TRBV27 to TRBJ1-1, with D tentatively TRBD1 (5 bases). The CDR3 spans 12 residues. Per germline, CDR1 MNHEY and CDR2 SMNVEV (reference sequence). The V end lost 5 bases, the J end lost 4 bases, and 8 bases lay between the germline ends. The CDR3 DNA is TGTGCCAGCAGTGGGGGGATCACTGAAGCTTTCTTT. It specifies CASSGGITEAFF.

The V gene is TRBV4-2, the J gene TRBJ1-4; 9 bases are shared with TRBD1. Trimming at V came to 3 bases and at J to 7 bases, leaving 3 bases not matched to a gene. This CDR3 is 14 amino acids long. Germline V CDR1 and CDR2: LGHNA, YNFKEQ. The CDR3 sequence is CASSHDRGVEKLFF. The CDR3 bases are TGTGCCAGCAGCCACGACAGGGGGGTTGAAAAACTGTTTTTT.

The chain joins TRBV4-2 to TRBJ1-1, with 7 bases aligning to TRBD1. V shed 4 bases and J 3 bases; nucleotides not matched to a gene: 5. The CDR3 sequence is 14 residues long. CDR1 LGHNA and CDR2 YNFKEQ come from the germline V gene. The CDR3 loop reads CASSRETGYTEAFF. CDR3 nucleotides: TGTGCCAGCAGCCGAGAGACAGGGTACACTGAAGCTTTCTTT.

The chain is built from TRBV4-2 and TRBJ2-7; 8 nucleotides align to TRBD2. The ends lost 2 bases at V and 0 bases at J; junction bases unmatched: 3. Germline-derived CDR1 and CDR2 are LGHNA and YNFKEQ. The CDR3 length is 15 residues. In DNA form, the CDR3 reads TGTGCCAGCAGCCAAACTAGCGGAAGCTCCTACGAGCAGTACTTC. Protein product: CASSQTSGSSYEQYF.

The gene calls are TRBV7-2 and TRBJ1-6; TRBD1 matches 10 bases. Germline V CDR1 and CDR2: SGHTA, FQGNSA. After removal of 4 bases from V and 10 bases from J, the junction contained 1 base not matched to a gene. This CDR3 has 13 amino acids. CDR3 DNA sequence: TGTGCCAGCAGCTCGGGACAGGGGTCACCCCTCCACTTT. It specifies CASSSGQGSPLHF. The full variable domain, completed using reference TRBV7-2 and TRBJ1-6, is GAGVSQSPSNKVTEKGKDVELRCDPISGHTALYWYRQSLGQGLEFLIYFQGNSAPDKSGLPSDRFSAERTGGSVSTLTIQRTQQEDSAVYLCASSSGQGSPLHFGNGTRLTVT.

The chain combines TRBV5-1 with TRBJ1-2; 7 positions match TRBD1. Per germline, CDR1 SGHRS and CDR2 YFSETQ. The ends lost 3 bases at V and 4 bases at J; junction bases unmatched: 9. This CDR3 has 15 residues. The CDR3 protein is CASSSGGRPGYGYTF. DNA for the CDR3: TGCGCCAGCAGCTCAGGGGGGCGCCCAGGCTATGGCTACACCTTC.

J is TRBJ2-3 and V is TRBV5-1; TRBD2 matches 13 bases. V was pared by 4 bases and J by 0 bases, with 8 bases of the junction left unmatched. Germline V gene lookup returns CDR1 SGHRS and CDR2 YFSETQ. This CDR3 region has 18 residues. CDR3 bases: TGCGCCAGCAGCGGCGGGACTAGCGGGACCCTTAGCACAGATACGCAGTATTTT. Protein product: CASSGGTSGTLSTDTQYF.

V and J are TRBV12-3 or TRBV12-4 and TRBJ2-7; D uncertain. The CDR3 totals 12 residues. V gave up 5 bases and J gave up 7 bases, with 12 bases separating them. The CDR3 region has the DNA TGTGCCAGCAGTCAGATATCTAGAGAGCAGTACTTC. Amino acid sequence: CASSQISREQYF.

The chain couples TRBV5-1 to TRBJ2-5, with 10 bases aligning to TRBD2. The CDR3 is 15 amino acids. The V and J ends lost 0 bases and 5 bases, in that order; junction bases with no gene match: 4. Germline V gives CDR1 SGHRS, CDR2 YFSETQ. The CDR3 region is CASSLGTSGVETQYF. The DNA for the CDR3 is TGCGCCAGCAGCTTGGGCACTAGCGGGGTGGAGACCCAGTACTTC.

This chain connects TRBV27 to TRBJ1-4, with D unresolved. With 2 bases removed from V and 5 bases from J, the gap between germline ends came to 9 bases. This CDR3 is built from 14 residues. CDR1 and CDR2 (germline): MNHEY, SMNVEV (reference sequence). Here the CDR3 DNA reads TGTGCCAGCAGTTTAAACCAGGTGAATGAAAAACTGTTTTTT. Translation: CASSLNQVNEKLFF.

The J gene is TRBJ2-1, the V gene TRBV5-1, with 9 positions matching TRBD1. CDR1 SGHRS and CDR2 YFSETQ come from the germline V gene. Losses at the gene ends were 4 bases for V and 6 bases for J; bases not matched to a gene: 5. The CDR3 has 14 residues. The CDR3 sequence is CASSIQTGGNEQFF. CDR3 DNA: TGCGCCAGCAGCATCCAGACAGGGGGCAATGAGCAGTTCTTC.

This clone occurred once. J is TRBJ1-1 and V is TRBV21-1. TRBV21-1 is a known pseudogene. The CDR3 sequence is 19 residues long. The CDR3: CASSPRLRGRGRTNTEAFF. CDR3 DNA sequence: TGTGCCAGCAGCCCCCGCCTTCGAGGGCGGGGGCGAACGAACACTGAAGCTTTCTTT.

V gene TRBV7-9 combines with J gene TRBJ1-1; unclear D gene. The CDR3 consists of 15 residues. V was shortened by 1 base and J by 4 bases, with 13 bases between the two germline ends. Per germline, CDR1 SEHNR and CDR2 FQNEAQ (reference sequence). The CDR3 sequence is CASSLVWAPSTEAFF. DNA of the CDR3: TGTGCCAGCAGCTTAGTATGGGCACCCAGCACTGAAGCTTTCTTT.

J is TRBJ2-6 and V is TRBV18, with D possibly matching TRBD2 (5 bases). Germline V gives CDR1 KGHSH, CDR2 LQKENI. This CDR3 has 14 amino acids. V was cut by 8 bases and J by 0 bases, with 8 bases left in between. The chain's CDR3 is CASEEGSGANVLTF. Written as DNA, the CDR3 is TGTGCCAGCGAAGAGGGCTCTGGGGCCAACGTCCTGACTTTC. The full variable domain, its missing parts supplied by reference TRBV18 and TRBJ2-6, is NAGVMQNPRHLVRRRGQEARLRCSPMKGHSHVYWYRQLPEEGLKFMVYLQKENIIDESGMPKERFSAEFPKEGPSILRIQQVVRGDSAAYFCASEEGSGANVLTFGAGSRLTVL.

This clone was observed a single time. The chain's CDR3 is CASSLAGVAYGYTF. CDR3 sequence (DNA): TGTGCCAGCAGTTTAGCCGGGGTAGCCTATGGCTACACCTTC. The chain employs TRBV27 and TRBJ1-2; no firm D call. The CDR3 runs 14 residues. V lost 2 bases to trimming and J lost 4 bases, with 11 bases between them. Germline V gene lookup returns CDR1 MNHEY and CDR2 SMNVEV (reference sequence).

The chain employs TRBV10-3 and TRBJ2-1, with TRBD2 matching over 7 bases. The CDR3 runs to 18 residues. V was clipped by 2 bases and J by 6 bases; unmatched bases: 16. The germline CDR1 and CDR2 sequences are ENHRY and SYGVKD. CDR3: CAISEQWGGSGTLNEQFF. The CDR3 bases are TGTGCCATCAGTGAGCAGTGGGGCGGGAGTGGCACCCTCAATGAGCAGTTCTTC.

The J gene is TRBJ1-2, the V gene TRBV30; 7 bases align to TRBD1. The germline CDR1 and CDR2 sequences are GTSNPN and SVGIG (reference sequence). The CDR3 extends over 14 amino acids. The V and J ends lost 2 bases and 5 bases, in that order; junction bases with no gene match: 8. CDR3 in DNA: TGTGCCTGGAGTCGGCCGGGACAGCTGTATGGCTACACCTTC. Translated, it gives CAWSRPGQLYGYTF.

The rearrangement links TRBV29-1 to TRBJ2-1, with unresolved D. Trimming took off 6 bases at V and 3 bases at J, with 6 bases between the two ends. The CDR3 runs 11 residues. Germline V lookup: CDR1 SQVTM, CDR2 ANQGSEA. CDR3 nucleotides: TGCAGCGTCAGGCACTACAATGAGCAGTTCTTC. Translation gives CSVRHYNEQFF.

The chain uses TRBV7-2 and TRBJ2-7; D remains unclear. Germline loops: CDR1 SGHTA, CDR2 FQGNSA. V lost 3 bases and J lost 6, with 9 bases in between. This CDR3 is built from 12 residues. The CDR3 region is CASSFVGGEQYF. As DNA, the CDR3 is TGTGCCAGCAGCTTCGTCGGTGGCGAGCAGTACTTC.

The CDR3 loop reads CASSSGSRQTQYF. The CDR3 region has the DNA TGTGCCAGCAGCTCAGGGTCAAGGCAGACCCAGTACTTC. The chain combines TRBV28 with TRBJ2-5, with D perhaps matching TRBD1 (5 bases). The germline gives CDR1 MDHEN, CDR2 SYDVKM. V was clipped by 6 bases and J by 6 bases, with 14 bases between them. CDR3 size: 13 residues.

This clone was seen more than once but under ten times. The chain recombines TRBV20-1 with TRBJ2-1; the D gene is possibly TRBD1 (6 bases). The CDR3 runs to 11 residues. The germline CDR1 and CDR2 sequences are DFQATT and SNEGSKA (reference sequence). Deletions cut 8 bases from V and 8 bases from J, with 13 bases between. The DNA for the CDR3 is TGCAGTCTCTGGGGGCAGGATGAGCAGTTCTTC. Protein sequence: CSLWGQDEQFF.

The rearrangement links TRBV4-1 to TRBJ2-7; no clear D gene. The V gene's germline CDR1 is MGHRA and CDR2 YSYEKL. CDR3 length: 13 residues. Between the trimmed V and J ends, which lost 1 base and 4 bases, there was a span of 8 bases. The CDR3 DNA is TGCGCCAGCAGCCAAGTGGCAGATTACGAGCAGTACTTC. Its protein product is CASSQVADYEQYF.

V and J are TRBV5-4 and TRBJ2-7; the match to TRBD2 covers 11 bases. The CDR3 contains 15 residues. Germline CDR1 and CDR2: SGHNT and YYREEE (reference sequence). After removal of 0 bases from V and 6 bases from J, the junction contained 5 bases not matched to a gene. The CDR3 region has the DNA TGTGCCAGCAGCTTGGGACTAGCGGGGCTTTCCGAGCAGTACTTC. It translates to CASSLGLAGLSEQYF.

The rearrangement links TRBV18 to TRBJ2-7, with 8 bases lining up with TRBD2. Looked up from germline, CDR1 is KGHSH and CDR2 is LQKENI. The CDR3 runs to 15 residues. Trimming at V came to 2 bases and at J to 5 bases, leaving 8 bases not matched to a gene. CDR3 sequence reads: CASSPGEREINEQYF. The CDR3 nucleotides read TGTGCCAGCTCACCAGGGGAGCGGGAGATAAACGAGCAGTACTTC.

The chain combines TRBV7-2 with TRBJ2-5; 14 nucleotides agree with TRBD2. With V trimmed by 1 base and J by 5 bases, 6 bases remained unmatched. Germline CDR1 reads SGHTA; CDR2 reads FQGNSA. This CDR3 has 17 amino acids. CDR3 residues: CASSLGGLAGVYETQYF. CDR3 bases: TGTGCCAGCAGCTTAGGGGGACTAGCGGGAGTCTACGAGACCCAGTACTTC. The whole variable domain, filled in from reference TRBV7-2 and TRBJ2-5, reads GAGVSQSPSNKVTEKGKDVELRCDPISGHTALYWYRQSLGQGLEFLIYFQGNSAPDKSGLPSDRFSAERTGGSVSTLTIQRTQQEDSAVYLCASSLGGLAGVYETQYFGPGTRLLVL.

The V call is TRBV7-6, the J call TRBJ1-1; D is unclear. The CDR3 consists of 16 residues. From germline, CDR1 is SGHVS and CDR2 FNYEAQ. V lost 0 bases, J lost 0 bases, and 11 bases lay in between. CDR3 nucleotide sequence: TGTGCCAGCAGCTTAGCGCGGGTCCACCTGAACACTGAAGCTTTCTTT. This gives the protein CASSLARVHLNTEAFF.